This T cell receptor beta chain was observed in a study of cytomegalovirus exposure and HLA in healthy donors. Across the whole study: The study's early data release held roughly 90 million unique TCRs from HLA-typed donors.

The trim removed 4 bases at V and 10 bases at J, leaving 7 bases unmatched. The CDR3 covers 15 residues. CDR1 is LNHDA, CDR2 SQIVND, per germline (reference sequence). The PCR employed 60 Vbeta primers together with 13 Jbeta primers. Assay: immunoSEQ multiplex PCR; the TCRdb copy retains only in-frame clones and omits some. The table has about 170,000 clones, approximately 72% seen once. The chain uses TRBV19 and TRBJ1-6, with 10 bases identical to TRBD1. The clonotype comes from a man aged 40-55 years in good health and CMV-seropositive. The material sequenced was PBMCs. The CDR3 loop reads CASSTTGTGDSPLHF. In DNA, the CDR3 is TGTGCCAGTAGTACAACCGGGACAGGGGACTCACCCCTCCACTTT.